What follows are 31 T cell receptor beta chains derived from one specimen sequenced in a study of T cell responses to AZD1222 COVID-19 vaccine. The protocol was immunoSEQ multiplex PCR, while the TCRdb copy is restricted to in-frame clones and leaves out a portion. The table records about 110,000 clones, approximately 92% of them present only once. Material: peripheral blood, obtained 28 days after the second AZD1222 dose. The receptors stem from an adult who received the AZD1222 COVID-19 vaccine.

This clone showed up just a few times. The chain has TRBV2 and TRBJ1-5; no firm D call. V was clipped by 8 bases and J by 5 bases, with 7 bases between them. Per the germline V gene, CDR1 is SNHLY and CDR2 is FYNNEI. The CDR3 is 11 amino acids. The CDR3 protein is CASSLDQPQHF. Here the CDR3 DNA reads TGTGCCAGCTCCCTAGATCAGCCCCAGCATTTT.

J is TRBJ2-3 and V is TRBV12-3 or TRBV12-4; perhaps TRBD2 as D (5 bases). The CDR3 runs 13 residues. The V gene lost 0 bases and the J gene lost 6 bases, with 7 bases spanning the gap. The DNA of the CDR3 is TGTGCCAGCAGTTTAGCGCGCGGGGATACGCAGTATTTT. Translating gives CASSLARGDTQYF.

This clone was found once. The rearrangement links TRBV15 to TRBJ1-2, with TRBD1 matching 8 bases. Germline values: CDR1 LNHNV, CDR2 YYDKDF (reference sequence). Trimming removed 1 base from V and 5 bases from J; junction bases left unmatched: 6. This CDR3 has 15 residues. CDR3 sequence reads: CATSRGGTGQYGYTF. The CDR3 coding sequence is TGTGCCACCAGCAGAGGCGGGACAGGTCAATATGGCTACACCTTC. Combining the CDR3 with reference TRBV15 and TRBJ1-2 gives the whole variable domain DAMVIQNPRYQVTQFGKPVTLSCSQTLNHNVMYWYQQKSSQAPKLLFHYYDKDFNNEADTPDNFQSRRPNTSFCFLDIRSPGLGDTAMYLCATSRGGTGQYGYTFGSGTRLTVV.

V gene TRBV2 combines with J gene TRBJ1-1; D perhaps matches TRBD1 (5 bases). Germline lookup yields CDR1 SNHLY and CDR2 FYNNEI. V was cut by 10 bases and J by 6 bases, with 15 bases left in between. The CDR3 length is 12 residues. The CDR3 sequence: CATTELGAEAFF. The CDR3 coding sequence is TGTGCCACGACAGAGCTCGGAGCTGAAGCTTTCTTT.

The chain carries TRBV7-2 and TRBJ2-7; D gene ambiguous. From germline, CDR1 is SGHTA and CDR2 FQGNSA. CDR3 length equals 15 residues. Trimming removed 1 base from V and 2 bases from J, with 12 bases in between. Here the CDR3 DNA reads TGTGCCAGCAGCTTAGTGGGTGTTTCCCCCTACGAGCAGTACTTC. It specifies CASSLVGVSPYEQYF. Supplemented by reference TRBV7-2 and TRBJ2-7, the full variable domain reads GAGVSQSPSNKVTEKGKDVELRCDPISGHTALYWYRQSLGQGLEFLIYFQGNSAPDKSGLPSDRFSAERTGGSVSTLTIQRTQQEDSAVYLCASSLVGVSPYEQYFGPGTRLTVT.

The CDR3 DNA reads TGTGCCAGCAGCCAAGGGGGACAGGGGACGGGTGAGCAGTACTTC. Amino acids: CASSQGGQGTGEQYF. The rearrangement joins TRBV3-1 (or the pseudogene TRBV3-2) to TRBJ2-7; 10 bases align to TRBD1. The CDR3 length is 15 residues. Germline assignment: CDR1 LGHDT and CDR2 YNNKEL (reference sequence). J gave up 7 bases and V 1 base, and 7 bases lay outside the gene matches.

This clone showed up just once. The V call is TRBV2, the J call TRBJ1-5; 9 positions agree with TRBD1. The CDR3 totals 15 residues. Germline lookup yields CDR1 SNHLY and CDR2 FYNNEI. V shed 4 bases and J 11 bases; nucleotides not matched to a gene: 12. CDR3 nucleotides: TGTGCCAGCAGTGGCCGGGACAGGGTGACCAGGTCCCAGCATTTT. As protein: CASSGRDRVTRSQHF.

The V and J genes are TRBV6-5 and TRBJ2-7; D call uncertain. There are 11 residues in the CDR3. Trimming shortened V by 7 bases and J by 1 base, and 5 bases separated the two germline ends. Germline loops: CDR1 MNHEY, CDR2 SVGAGI. Here the CDR3 DNA reads TGTGCCAGCACACGTTCCTACGAGCAGTACTTC. The encoded protein is CASTRSYEQYF.

CDR3: CASSFWYNEQFF. CDR3 nucleotide sequence: TGTGCCAGCAGCTTCTGGTACAATGAGCAGTTCTTC. J is TRBJ2-1 and V is TRBV5-8; D ambiguous. Looked up from germline, CDR1 is SGHTS and CDR2 is YDEGEE. Trimming pared 2 bases from V and 4 bases from J, leaving 4 bases between. The CDR3 has 12 amino acids.

This chain links TRBV6-5 with TRBJ1-4; 7 bases align to TRBD1. From germline, CDR1 is MNHEY and CDR2 SVGAGI. V lost 6 bases and J lost 4; bases outside the gene matches: 8. The length of the CDR3 is 15 residues. The CDR3 region is CASSQYRGGNEKLFF. CDR3 sequence (DNA): TGTGCCAGCAGCCAGTACAGGGGAGGTAATGAAAAACTGTTTTTT.

The chain is built from TRBV28 and TRBJ1-1; D ambiguous. CDR3 length: 15 residues. Germline-derived CDR1 and CDR2 are MDHEN and SYDVKM. V dropped 2 bases and J dropped 0 bases, with 10 bases sitting between them. CDR3 DNA: TGTGCCAGCAGTTTAGCGGGATTAATGAACACTGAAGCTTTCTTT. Translation: CASSLAGLMNTEAFF.

This clone was observed a few times. The rearrangement joins TRBV4-2 to TRBJ2-5, with 8 bases lining up with TRBD1. The CDR3 totals 15 residues. Germline V gene sequence: CDR1 LGHNA, CDR2 YNFKEQ. The V gene end was trimmed by 0 bases and the J gene end by 5 bases; junction bases not matched to a gene: 5. The chain's CDR3 is CASSQEQGGAETQYF. The CDR3 nucleotides read TGTGCCAGCAGCCAAGAACAGGGGGGTGCTGAGACCCAGTACTTC.

This sequence joins TRBV2 and TRBJ2-3; the D is unclear. Germline V gives CDR1 SNHLY, CDR2 FYNNEI. The CDR3 runs to 11 residues. V gave up 6 bases and J gave up 6 bases, with 7 bases separating them. This CDR3 is CASRYGDTQYF. In DNA form, the CDR3 reads TGTGCCAGCAGGTATGGGGATACGCAGTATTTT.

The chain recombines TRBV5-1 with TRBJ2-3; TRBD2 matches 12 bases. J lost 2 bases, V lost 3 bases, and 10 bases had no gene match. CDR3 size: 18 residues. Germline V CDR1 and CDR2: SGHRS, YFSETQ. CDR3 DNA sequence: TGCGCCAGCAGCTCCCCCGGGACTAGCGGGTCCCACACAGATACGCAGTATTTT. Protein sequence: CASSSPGTSGSHTDTQYF. Together with reference TRBV5-1 and TRBJ2-3, the CDR3 gives the full variable domain: KAGVTQTPRYLIKTRGQQVTLSCSPISGHRSVSWYQQTPGQGLQFLFEYFSETQRNKGNFPGRFSGRQFSNSRSEMNVSTLELGDSALYLCASSSPGTSGSHTDTQYFGPGTRLTVL.

This sequence joins TRBV4-2 and TRBJ2-7; D gene unclear. Germline V gene lookup returns CDR1 LGHNA and CDR2 YNFKEQ. The CDR3 is 16 amino acids. Trimming stripped 1 base from V and 5 bases from J, with 18 bases between. CDR3 region: CASSQGLRAIVDEQYF. Written as DNA, the CDR3 is TGTGCCAGCAGCCAAGGCCTAAGGGCCATAGTCGACGAGCAGTACTTC.

The genes are TRBV28 and TRBJ1-2; D is ambiguous. V was shortened by 6 bases and J by 4 bases, with 12 bases between the two germline ends. Germline lookup yields CDR1 MDHEN and CDR2 SYDVKM. This CDR3 region has 13 residues. The CDR3 DNA follows: TGTGCCAGCAGCCGGGGAGGGCCCTATGGCTACACCTTC. Translated: CASSRGGPYGYTF.

This clone was found once. J is TRBJ1-2 and V is TRBV2; perhaps TRBD1 as D (5 bases). In germline, CDR1 is SNHLY, CDR2 FYNNEI. V lost 7 bases and J lost 0, with 12 bases in between. The CDR3 loop spans 14 amino acids. In nucleotides, the CDR3 is TGTGCCAGCATAATTGGGGGGGCTAACTATGGCTACACCTTC. Amino acids: CASIIGGANYGYTF.

The chain uses TRBV15 and TRBJ2-3; D is unclear. Germline V gene sequence: CDR1 LNHNV, CDR2 YYDKDF (reference sequence). This CDR3 spans 13 amino acids. V lost 0 bases to trimming and J lost 6 bases, with 7 bases between them. The CDR3 coding sequence is TGTGCCACCAGCAGAGATGTGCGGGATACGCAGTATTTT. It is translated as CATSRDVRDTQYF.

This chain connects TRBV2 to TRBJ1-5, with D hard to call. The CDR3 length is 15 residues. The V and J ends lost 6 bases and 5 bases respectively, with 17 bases between them. Germline values: CDR1 SNHLY, CDR2 FYNNEI. The CDR3 bases are TGTGCCAGCAGCCTCCTCCTGGTGGGAGATCAGCCCCAGCATTTT. The encoded protein is CASSLLLVGDQPQHF.

The chain recombines TRBV4-1 with TRBJ1-5; 8 bases match TRBD1. This CDR3 has 15 amino acids. The germline V gene has CDR1 MGHRA and CDR2 YSYEKL. V was pared by 4 bases and J by 1 base, with 3 bases of the junction left unmatched. CDR3 loop: CASSRGDRSNQPQHF. Here the CDR3 DNA reads TGCGCCAGCAGCCGAGGGGACAGGAGCAATCAGCCCCAGCATTTT.

CDR3 coding DNA: TGCGCCAGCAGCTCAAGACTCGCTTACGAGCAGTACTTC. This translates into CASSSRLAYEQYF. This rearrangement joins TRBV4-3 to TRBJ2-7; unclear D gene. The germline V gene encodes CDR1 LGHNA and CDR2 YSLEER. This CDR3 is 13 amino acids long. V shed 5 bases and J shed 4 bases, with 12 bases lying between them.

The rearrangement joins TRBV4-2 to TRBJ2-3, with 11 bases identical to TRBD2. J gave up 4 bases and V 0 bases, and 6 bases lay outside the gene matches. The germline V gene encodes CDR1 LGHNA and CDR2 YNFKEQ. The CDR3 has 17 residues. The CDR3 DNA is TGTGCCAGCAGCCAAGATCAGGGTAGCGGGGGGGCAGATACGCAGTATTTT. Protein product: CASSQDQGSGGADTQYF.

For this clone: Other DNA sequences in the sample encode the same CDR3. The chain uses TRBV7-2 and TRBJ2-3; TRBD2 agrees at 13 bases. This CDR3 contains 16 residues. Looked up from germline, CDR1 is SGHTA and CDR2 is FQGNSA. Unmatched junction bases numbered 3, after V lost 4 bases and J lost 2 bases. In DNA, the CDR3 is TGTGCCAGCAGCTCCGGGACTAGCGGGGTCACAGATACGCAGTATTTT. Translated: CASSSGTSGVTDTQYF.

The chain couples TRBV21-1 to TRBJ2-3; the table's D call TRBD2 went unverified against the DNA. TRBV21-1 corresponds to a pseudogene. This CDR3 has 16 residues. As DNA, the CDR3 is TGTGCCAGCAGCAAAGAGCCGGGGGGTAGCGCAGATACGCAGTATTTT. Its protein is CASSKEPGGSADTQYF.

The rearrangement links TRBV24-1 to TRBJ2-1; 8 bases fit TRBD1. Germline CDR1 is KGHDR and CDR2 is SFDVKD. Losses at the gene ends were 4 bases for V and 10 bases for J; bases not matched to a gene: 8. CDR3 length: 14 amino acids. The CDR3 sequence is CATSEADRAWEQFF. CDR3 bases: TGTGCCACCAGTGAAGCGGACAGGGCCTGGGAGCAGTTCTTC.

V gene TRBV14 combines with J gene TRBJ1-1; 10 nucleotides align to TRBD1. The length of the CDR3 is 14 residues. CDR1 is SGHDN, CDR2 FVKESK, per germline. J lost 3 bases, V lost 3 bases, and 1 base had no gene match. The CDR3 is CASSQDRGYTEAFF. CDR3 sequence (DNA): TGTGCCAGCAGCCAGGACAGGGGGTACACTGAAGCTTTCTTT.

The V gene is TRBV24-1, the J gene TRBJ2-7; D may be TRBD1 (6 bases). The germline V gene encodes CDR1 KGHDR and CDR2 SFDVKD. Deletions cut 5 bases from V and 3 bases from J, with 19 bases between. The CDR3 runs 16 residues. The DNA of the CDR3 is TGTGCCACCAGTGTTCAGGGGCCCCGTACTGGCTACGAGCAGTACTTC. Translation gives CATSVQGPRTGYEQYF.

The V gene is TRBV5-1, the J gene TRBJ1-2; 9 bases align to TRBD1. Trimming cost V 4 bases and J 4 bases; bases outside gene matches: 5. The germline V gene encodes CDR1 SGHRS and CDR2 YFSETQ. This CDR3 is 14 amino acids long. The CDR3 here is CASSLGQGSYGYTF. The CDR3 coding sequence is TGCGCCAGCAGCCTGGGACAGGGATCCTATGGCTACACCTTC.

The chain employs TRBV18 and TRBJ1-2; possibly TRBD1 for D (5 bases). Between the trimmed V and J ends, which lost 2 bases and 4 bases, there was a span of 11 bases. CDR1 is KGHSH and CDR2 is LQKENI in the germline V gene. This CDR3 is 14 amino acids long. CDR3 region: CASSPGGELYGYTF. CDR3 nucleotides: TGTGCCAGCTCACCAGGGGGGGAACTCTATGGCTACACCTTC.

DNA for the CDR3: TGCGCCAGCAGCTTGGCCGGGACAGCCCAGCCCCAGCATTTT. Amino acid sequence: CASSLAGTAQPQHF. The rearrangement uses TRBV5-1 and TRBJ1-5; 7 bases line up with TRBD1. The germline CDR1 and CDR2 sequences are SGHRS and YFSETQ. The J segment lost 7 bases and the V segment lost 0 bases, leaving 4 bases of the junction unmatched. The CDR3 runs to 14 residues.

The chain has TRBV29-1 and TRBJ1-1; TRBD1 is a possible D gene (6 bases). The V gene lost 2 bases and the J gene lost 11 bases, with 15 bases spanning the gap. Looked up from germline, CDR1 is SQVTM and CDR2 is ANQGSEA. The CDR3 is 12 residues long. The CDR3 DNA follows: TGCAGCGTTGAACGGGACTCAGGGGCCGCTTTCTTT. Translation gives CSVERDSGAAFF.